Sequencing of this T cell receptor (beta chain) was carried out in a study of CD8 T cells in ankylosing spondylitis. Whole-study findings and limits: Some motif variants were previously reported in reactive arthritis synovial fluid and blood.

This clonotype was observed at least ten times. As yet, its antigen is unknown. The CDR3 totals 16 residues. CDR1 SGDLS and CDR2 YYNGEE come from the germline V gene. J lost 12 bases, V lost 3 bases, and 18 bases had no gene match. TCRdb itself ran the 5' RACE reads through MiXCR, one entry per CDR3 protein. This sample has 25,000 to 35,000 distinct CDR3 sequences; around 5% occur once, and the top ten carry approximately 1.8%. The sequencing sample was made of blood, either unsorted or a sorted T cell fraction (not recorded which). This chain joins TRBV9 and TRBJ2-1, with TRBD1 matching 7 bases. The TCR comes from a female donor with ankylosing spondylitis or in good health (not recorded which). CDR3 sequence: CASSARSGTESVRQFF. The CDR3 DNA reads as TGTGCCAGCAGCGCGCGGTCCGGGACAGAATCCGTACGGCAGTTCTTC.